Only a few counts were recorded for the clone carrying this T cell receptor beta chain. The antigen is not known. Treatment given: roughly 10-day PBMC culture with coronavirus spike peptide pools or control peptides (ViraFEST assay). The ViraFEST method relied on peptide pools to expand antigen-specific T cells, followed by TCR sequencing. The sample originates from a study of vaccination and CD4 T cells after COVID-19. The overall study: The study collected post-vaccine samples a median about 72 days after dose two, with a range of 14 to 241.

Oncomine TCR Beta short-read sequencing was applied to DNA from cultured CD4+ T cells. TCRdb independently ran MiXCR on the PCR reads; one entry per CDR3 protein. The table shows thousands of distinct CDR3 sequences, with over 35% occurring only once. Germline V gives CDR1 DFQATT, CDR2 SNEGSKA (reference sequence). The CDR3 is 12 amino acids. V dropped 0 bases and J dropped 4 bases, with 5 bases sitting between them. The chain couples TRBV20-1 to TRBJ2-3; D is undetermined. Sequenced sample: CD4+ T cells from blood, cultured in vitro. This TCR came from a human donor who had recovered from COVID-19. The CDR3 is CSARDRSDTQYF. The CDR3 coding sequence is TGCAGTGCTAGAGATCGGTCAGATACGCAGTATTTT.